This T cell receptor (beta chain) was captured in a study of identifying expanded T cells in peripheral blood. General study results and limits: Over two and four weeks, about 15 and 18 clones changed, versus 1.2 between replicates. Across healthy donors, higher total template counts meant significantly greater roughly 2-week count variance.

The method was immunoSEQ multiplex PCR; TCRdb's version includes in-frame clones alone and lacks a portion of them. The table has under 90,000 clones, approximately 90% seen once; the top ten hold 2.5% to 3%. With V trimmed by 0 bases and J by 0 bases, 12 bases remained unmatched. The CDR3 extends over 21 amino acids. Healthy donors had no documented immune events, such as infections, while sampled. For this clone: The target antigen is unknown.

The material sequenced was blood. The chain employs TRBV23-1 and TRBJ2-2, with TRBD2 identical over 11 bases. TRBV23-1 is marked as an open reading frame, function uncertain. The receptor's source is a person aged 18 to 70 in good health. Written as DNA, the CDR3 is TGCGCCAGCAGTCAATCCGTAGCGGGGGGGCCTTTTGACGCGAACACCGGGGAGCTGTTTTTT. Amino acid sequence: CASSQSVAGGPFDANTGELFF.